Presented here are 10 T cell receptor beta chains from one specimen sequenced in a study of T cells in narcolepsy. The method was immunoSEQ multiplex PCR; TCRdb's version includes in-frame clones alone and lacks a portion of them. This table holds under 40,000 clones, 84% found once. Sequenced: CD45RA- memory CD4+ T cells from PBMCs. The source of these receptors is a human donor with narcolepsy.

This clone was picked up a small number of times. Likely a read error: the CDR3 ends without its conserved phenylalanine or tryptophan. The limits of the CDR3 on the DNA are not certain, so only TCRdb's listed CDR3 is given. This chain joins TRBV5-6 and TRBJ2-7; the table gives TRBD1 as D, unverified against the DNA. The germline V gene has CDR1 SGHDT and CDR2 YYEEEE. The CDR3 is 12 residues long, counting both termini. CDR3 sequence: CASSLQTGGKFL.

The chain uses TRBV2 and TRBJ2-5, with 9 bases fitting TRBD1. V lost 7 bases, J lost 5 bases, and 8 bases stayed unmatched. The CDR3 covers 14 residues. In germline, CDR1 is SNHLY, CDR2 FYNNEI. CDR3 in amino acids: CASTPGTGKETQYF. Here the CDR3 DNA reads TGTGCCAGCACCCCCGGGACAGGGAAGGAGACCCAGTACTTC.

J is TRBJ2-2 and V is TRBV19; D uncertain. This CDR3 is 13 amino acids long. Germline V lookup: CDR1 LNHDA, CDR2 SQIVND (reference sequence). Trimming took 2 bases from V and 8 from J, leaving 9 bases between them. As DNA, the CDR3 is TGTGCCAGTAGTATACGTGGTGGGGGGGAGCTGTTTTTT. Residues: CASSIRGGGELFF. Full variable domain (remainder filled in from reference TRBV19 and TRBJ2-2): DGGITQSPKYLFRKEGQNVTLSCEQNLNHDAMYWYRQDPGQGLRLIYYSQIVNDFQKGDIAEGYSVSREKKESFPLTVTSAQKNPTAFYLCASSIRGGGELFFGEGSRLTVL.

The chain is built from TRBV7-2 and TRBJ1-6; TRBD1 matches 9 bases. The germline V gene encodes CDR1 SGHTA and CDR2 FQGNSA. Trimming at V came to 4 bases and at J to 4 bases, leaving 5 bases not matched to a gene. The CDR3 runs to 16 residues. For the CDR3, the DNA is TGTGCCAGCAGCTCCGAACAGGGGGCATATAATTCACCCCTCCACTTT. Protein sequence: CASSSEQGAYNSPLHF.

The rearrangement links TRBV7-9 to TRBJ2-4, with D perhaps matching TRBD1 (6 bases). Germline-derived CDR1 and CDR2 are SEHNR and FQNEAQ (reference sequence). The V end was cut by 5 bases, the J end by 11 bases, with 13 bases between. The CDR3 loop spans 12 amino acids. CDR3 DNA sequence: TGTGCCAGCAGCGCTACAGGGTCCCTTCAGTACTTC. Amino acid sequence: CASSATGSLQYF.

The CDR3 DNA reads as TGTGCCAGCAGTTCGAGCGGGGGGACAGATACGCAGTATTTT. It encodes CASSSSGGTDTQYF. The chain couples TRBV6-6 to TRBJ2-3; 9 bases fit TRBD2. V dropped 4 bases and J dropped 3; count of bases not matched to a gene: 2. Germline CDR1 is MNHNY and CDR2 is SVGAGI (reference sequence). The CDR3 runs to 14 residues.

CDR3 sequence reads: CASSETGYGYTF. DNA for the CDR3: TGTGCCAGCAGCGAAACGGGCTATGGCTACACCTTC. The genes are TRBV11-2 and TRBJ1-2; D uncertain. Germline V lookup: CDR1 SGHAT, CDR2 FQNNGV. Deletions cut 5 bases from V and 4 bases from J, with 8 bases between. The CDR3 has 12 amino acids.

This chain uses TRBV6-6 with TRBJ2-7; D is possibly TRBD1 or TRBD2 (5 bases each). Trimming took off 6 bases at V and 5 bases at J, with 20 bases between the two ends. The V gene's germline CDR1 is MNHNY and CDR2 SVGAGI (reference sequence). The CDR3 is 15 amino acids. The CDR3 DNA follows: TGTGCCAGCAGACCTTCGAGGTGGAGAGGGGACGAGCAGTACTTC. Translation gives CASRPSRWRGDEQYF.

Details on this clone: Other DNA sequences within the sample encode an identical CDR3. The V call is TRBV5-1, the J call TRBJ2-2; 7 bases map to TRBD1. Germline trimming cut 0 bases from V and 5 bases from J; bases unmatched to any gene: 4. The V gene's germline CDR1 is SGHRS and CDR2 YFSETQ. The length of the CDR3 is 15 residues. Here the CDR3 reads CASSLGTGDTGELFF. CDR3 bases: TGCGCCAGCAGCTTGGGAACAGGGGATACCGGGGAGCTGTTTTTT.

This chain links TRBV11-2 with TRBJ2-5, with 10 bases lining up with TRBD2. CDR1 is SGHAT and CDR2 is FQNNGV in the germline V gene. Trimming at V came to 5 bases and at J to 6 bases, leaving 9 bases not matched to a gene. CDR3 length: 15 residues. CDR3 amino acids: CASSSQRGGGQTQYF. Here the CDR3 DNA reads TGTGCCAGCAGCAGCCAGCGGGGGGGCGGGCAGACCCAGTACTTC.